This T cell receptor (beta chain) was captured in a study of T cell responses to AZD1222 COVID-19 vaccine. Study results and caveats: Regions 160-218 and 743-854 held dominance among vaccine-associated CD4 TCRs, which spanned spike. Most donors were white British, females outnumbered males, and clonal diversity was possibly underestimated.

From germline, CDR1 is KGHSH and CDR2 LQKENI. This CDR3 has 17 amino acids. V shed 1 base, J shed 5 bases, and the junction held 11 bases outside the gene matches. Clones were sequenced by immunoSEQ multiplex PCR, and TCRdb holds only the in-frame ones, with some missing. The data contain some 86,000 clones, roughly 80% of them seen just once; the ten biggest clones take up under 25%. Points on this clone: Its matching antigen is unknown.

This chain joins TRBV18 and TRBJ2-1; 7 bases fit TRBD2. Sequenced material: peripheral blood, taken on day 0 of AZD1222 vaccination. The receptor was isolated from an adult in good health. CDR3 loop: CASSPRQRASGDNEQFF. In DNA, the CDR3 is TGTGCCAGCTCACCACGGCAGCGGGCTAGCGGTGACAATGAGCAGTTCTTC.